This T cell receptor (beta chain) was observed in a study of STAT3 mutations in large granular lymphocyte leukemia. About the study: Roughly half the longitudinally sequenced T-LGLL patients had canonical STAT3 mutations. Around two fifths of treated T-LGLL patients showed hematologic response to immunosuppression.

Profiling relied on immunoSEQ multiplex PCR, and the TCRdb table lists in-frame clones only, not all of them. This sample has approximately 25,000 clones; less than 95% occur once, and the top ten carry roughly 6.5%. The study, taken as a whole, reports: TCR clonotype switching after therapy occurred in about 35% of the 18 patients. In T-cell large granular lymphocyte leukemia, about half of patients showed multiple immunodominant subclonotypes. Persisting codominant clonotypes may have hidden a small pathogenic clone.

CDR1 and CDR2 from the germline V gene are LNHNV and YYDKDF (reference sequence). Trimming stripped 3 bases from V and 2 bases from J, with 8 bases between. The CDR3 totals 13 residues. This clone was counted a single time. Its antigen is not identified. The rearrangement joins TRBV15 to TRBJ2-7; D ambiguous. The receptor's source is a man aged 40-49 years with T-cell large granular lymphocyte leukemia. Some clones in this sample may be carry-over from other donors' samples. The specimen sequenced was peripheral blood mononuclear cells. Here the CDR3 reads CATSRDGPYEQYF. In DNA form, the CDR3 reads TGTGCCACCAGCAGGGACGGCCCCTACGAGCAGTACTTC.